This T cell receptor beta chain was recovered during a study of identical twins. This CDR3 has 14 residues. Looked up from germline, CDR1 is MNHEY and CDR2 is SMNVEV (reference sequence). Trimming left V 8 bases short and J 1 base short, with 14 bases between. MiXCR was run by TCRdb on the 5' RACE reads, yielding one entry per CDR3 protein. The sample carries roughly 1.6 million distinct CDR3 sequences, more than 30% recorded once. Comments on this clonotype: Its antigen is not identified.

The study, taken as a whole, reports: Whereas memory repertoires showed no such difference, abundant cord blood beta clonotypes carried fewer insertions. Those out-of-frame alpha sequences shared by twins showed an excess of low generation probability.

The chain is built from TRBV27 and TRBJ1-1; D possibly corresponds to TRBD1 (6 bases). Sequencing was carried out using cord blood. The TCR comes from a newborn girl in good health. CDR3 region: CASGHRDGNTEAFF. CDR3 DNA sequence: TGTGCCAGCGGACACAGGGATGGGAACACTGAAGCTTTCTTT.